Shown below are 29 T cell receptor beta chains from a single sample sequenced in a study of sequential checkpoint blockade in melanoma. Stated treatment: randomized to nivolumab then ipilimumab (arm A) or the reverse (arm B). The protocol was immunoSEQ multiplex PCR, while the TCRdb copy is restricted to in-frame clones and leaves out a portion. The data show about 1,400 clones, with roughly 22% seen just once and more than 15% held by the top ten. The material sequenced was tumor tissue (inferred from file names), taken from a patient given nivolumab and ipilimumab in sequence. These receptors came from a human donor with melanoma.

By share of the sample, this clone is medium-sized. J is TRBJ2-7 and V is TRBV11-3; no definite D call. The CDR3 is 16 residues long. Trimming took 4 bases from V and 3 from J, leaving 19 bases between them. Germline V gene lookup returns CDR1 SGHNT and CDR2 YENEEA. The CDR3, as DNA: TGTGCCAGCAGCTCCCCTCAGTCCCACCCTGACTACGAGCAGTACTTC. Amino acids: CASSSPQSHPDYEQYF.

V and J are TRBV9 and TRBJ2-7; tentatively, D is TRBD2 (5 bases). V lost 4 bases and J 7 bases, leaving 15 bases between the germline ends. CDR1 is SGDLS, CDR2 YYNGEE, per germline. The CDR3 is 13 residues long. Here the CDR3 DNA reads TGTGCCAGCAGCCCCTCGGGGAAGGCGGAGCAGTACTTC. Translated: CASSPSGKAEQYF.

The CDR3 DNA sequence: TGTGCCAGCAGTTTAAACCCGGTCGGCGAGCAGTACTTC. Protein: CASSLNPVGEQYF. This chain connects TRBV6-8 to TRBJ2-7; D is ambiguous. Germline V lookup: CDR1 MNHGY, CDR2 SAAAGT. This CDR3 has 13 amino acids. V lost 4 bases, J lost 6 bases, and 13 bases lay in between.

The CDR3 DNA follows: TGTGCCAGTAGTATTCGATGGGGAATGGGGACCTTGGAATATGGCTACACCTTC. Translated: CASSIRWGMGTLEYGYTF. The chain employs TRBV19 and TRBJ1-2; D possibly corresponds to TRBD1 (5 bases). Germline V CDR1 and CDR2: LNHDA, SQIVND (reference sequence). This CDR3 comprises 18 residues. The V end lost 3 bases, the J end lost 5 bases, and 25 bases lay between the germline ends.

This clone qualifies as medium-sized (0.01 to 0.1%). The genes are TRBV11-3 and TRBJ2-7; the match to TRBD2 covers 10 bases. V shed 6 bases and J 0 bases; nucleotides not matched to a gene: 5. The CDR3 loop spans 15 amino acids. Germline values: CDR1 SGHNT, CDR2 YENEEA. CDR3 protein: CASSYGLAASYEQYF. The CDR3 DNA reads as TGTGCCAGCAGTTATGGACTAGCGGCCTCCTACGAGCAGTACTTC. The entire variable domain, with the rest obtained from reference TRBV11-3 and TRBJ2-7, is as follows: EAGVVQSPRYKIIEKKQPVAFWCNPISGHNTLYWYLQNLGQGPELLIRYENEEAVDDSQLPKDRFSAERLKGVDSTLKIQPAELGDSAVYLCASSYGLAASYEQYFGPGTRLTVT.

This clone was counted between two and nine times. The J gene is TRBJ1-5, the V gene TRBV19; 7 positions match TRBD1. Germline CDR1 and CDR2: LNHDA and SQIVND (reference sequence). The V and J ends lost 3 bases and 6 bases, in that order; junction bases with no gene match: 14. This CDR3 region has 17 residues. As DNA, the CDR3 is TGTGCCAGTAGTATGGGACAGCCAACTTCTCACCGTCAGCCCCAGCATTTT. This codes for CASSMGQPTSHRQPQHF.

The CDR3 here is CASSPGRGTAYEQYF. Written as DNA, the CDR3 is TGCGCCAGCAGCCCGGGACGAGGGACTGCCTACGAGCAGTACTTC. The chain is built from TRBV10-2 and TRBJ2-7, with D maybe TRBD2 (6 bases). Trimming pared 6 bases from V and 2 bases from J, leaving 17 bases between. Germline lookup yields CDR1 WSHSY and CDR2 SAAADI. This CDR3 has 15 residues.

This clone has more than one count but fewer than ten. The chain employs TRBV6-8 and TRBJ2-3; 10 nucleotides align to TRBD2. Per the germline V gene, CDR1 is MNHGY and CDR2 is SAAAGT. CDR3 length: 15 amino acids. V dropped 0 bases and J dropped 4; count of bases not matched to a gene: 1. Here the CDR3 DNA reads TGTGCCAGCAGTTACTCGCTAGCGGGAGCAGATACGCAGTATTTT. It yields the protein CASSYSLAGADTQYF.

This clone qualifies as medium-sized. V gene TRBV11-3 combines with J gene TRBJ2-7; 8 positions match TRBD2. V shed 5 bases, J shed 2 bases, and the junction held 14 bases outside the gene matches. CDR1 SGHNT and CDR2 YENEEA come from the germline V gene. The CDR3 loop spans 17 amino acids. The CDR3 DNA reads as TGTGCCAGCAGCCTACAACTTTCCGGGACTAGAGCCTACGAGCAGTACTTC. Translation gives CASSLQLSGTRAYEQYF.

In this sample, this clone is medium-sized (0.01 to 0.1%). CDR3 in amino acids: CASSLSVFLNTEAFF. DNA of the CDR3: TGTGCCAGCAGCTTATCGGTTTTCTTGAACACTGAAGCTTTCTTT. V gene TRBV11-3 combines with J gene TRBJ1-1; D unclear. The CDR3 loop spans 15 amino acids. The V gene's germline CDR1 is SGHNT and CDR2 YENEEA. Trimming left V 2 bases short and J 0 bases short, with 10 bases between.

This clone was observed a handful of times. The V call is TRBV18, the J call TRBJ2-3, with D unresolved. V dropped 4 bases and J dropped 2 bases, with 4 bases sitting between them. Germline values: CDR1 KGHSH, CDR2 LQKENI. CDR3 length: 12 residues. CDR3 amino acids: CASSLSTDTQYF. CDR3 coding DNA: TGTGCCAGCTCACTATCCACAGATACGCAGTATTTT. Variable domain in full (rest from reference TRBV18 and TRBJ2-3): NAGVMQNPRHLVRRRGQEARLRCSPMKGHSHVYWYRQLPEEGLKFMVYLQKENIIDESGMPKERFSAEFPKEGPSILRIQQVVRGDSAAYFCASSLSTDTQYFGPGTRLTVL.

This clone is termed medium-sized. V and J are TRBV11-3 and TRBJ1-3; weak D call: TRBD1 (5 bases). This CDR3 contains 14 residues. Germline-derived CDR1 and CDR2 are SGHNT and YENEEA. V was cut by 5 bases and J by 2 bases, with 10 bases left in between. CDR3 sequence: CASSAWDAGNTIYF. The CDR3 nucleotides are TGTGCCAGCAGCGCCTGGGACGCTGGAAACACCATATATTTT. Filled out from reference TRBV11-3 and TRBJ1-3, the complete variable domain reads EAGVVQSPRYKIIEKKQPVAFWCNPISGHNTLYWYLQNLGQGPELLIRYENEEAVDDSQLPKDRFSAERLKGVDSTLKIQPAELGDSAVYLCASSAWDAGNTIYFGEGSWLTVV.

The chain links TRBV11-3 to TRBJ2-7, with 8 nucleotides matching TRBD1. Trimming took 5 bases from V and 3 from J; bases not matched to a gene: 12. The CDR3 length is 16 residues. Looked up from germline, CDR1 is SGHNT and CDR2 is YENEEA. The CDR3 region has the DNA TGTGCCAGCAGCGAATCTATGGGACAGGAGTACTACGAGCAGTACTTC. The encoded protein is CASSESMGQEYYEQYF.

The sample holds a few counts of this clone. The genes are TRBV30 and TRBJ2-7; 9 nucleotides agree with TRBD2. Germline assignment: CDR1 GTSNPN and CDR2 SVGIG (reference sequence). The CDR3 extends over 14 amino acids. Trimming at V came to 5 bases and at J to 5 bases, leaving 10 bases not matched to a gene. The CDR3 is CAWQPGLAVNEQYF. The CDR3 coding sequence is TGTGCCTGGCAACCGGGACTAGCTGTCAACGAGCAGTACTTC.

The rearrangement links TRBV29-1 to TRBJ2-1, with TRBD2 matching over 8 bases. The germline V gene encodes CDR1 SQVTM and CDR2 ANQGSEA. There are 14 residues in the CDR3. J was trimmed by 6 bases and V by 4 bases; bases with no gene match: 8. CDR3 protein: CSVAGTRGGNEQFF. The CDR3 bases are TGCAGCGTTGCCGGGACTAGGGGGGGCAATGAGCAGTTCTTC.

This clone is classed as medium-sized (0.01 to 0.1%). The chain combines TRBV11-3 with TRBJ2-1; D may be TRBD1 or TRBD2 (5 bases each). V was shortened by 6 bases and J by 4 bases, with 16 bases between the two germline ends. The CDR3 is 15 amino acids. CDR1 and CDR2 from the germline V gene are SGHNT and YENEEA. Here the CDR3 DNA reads TGTGCCAGCAGTTACCCTGGGGGAGAATACAATGAGCAGTTCTTC. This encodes CASSYPGGEYNEQFF.

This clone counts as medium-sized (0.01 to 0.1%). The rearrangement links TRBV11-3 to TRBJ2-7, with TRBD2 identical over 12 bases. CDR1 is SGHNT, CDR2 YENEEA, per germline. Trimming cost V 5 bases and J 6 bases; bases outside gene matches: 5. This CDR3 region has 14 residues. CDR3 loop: CASSQTSGRTEQYF. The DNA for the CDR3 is TGTGCCAGCAGCCAAACTAGCGGGAGGACCGAGCAGTACTTC.

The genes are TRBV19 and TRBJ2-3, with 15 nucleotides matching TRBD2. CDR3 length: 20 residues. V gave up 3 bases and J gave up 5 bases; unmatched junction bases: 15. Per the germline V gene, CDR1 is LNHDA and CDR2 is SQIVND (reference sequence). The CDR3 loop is CASSIIPGTSGRRPQDTQYF. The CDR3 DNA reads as TGTGCCAGTAGTATCATACCCGGGACTAGCGGGAGGCGCCCTCAAGATACGCAGTATTTT.

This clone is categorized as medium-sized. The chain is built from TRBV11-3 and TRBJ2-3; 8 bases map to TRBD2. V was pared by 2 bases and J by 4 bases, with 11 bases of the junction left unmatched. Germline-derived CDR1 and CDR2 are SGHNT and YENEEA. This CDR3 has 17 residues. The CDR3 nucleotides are TGTGCCAGCAGCTTACCCGTAGCGGGAAGTACCCCAGATACGCAGTATTTT. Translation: CASSLPVAGSTPDTQYF.

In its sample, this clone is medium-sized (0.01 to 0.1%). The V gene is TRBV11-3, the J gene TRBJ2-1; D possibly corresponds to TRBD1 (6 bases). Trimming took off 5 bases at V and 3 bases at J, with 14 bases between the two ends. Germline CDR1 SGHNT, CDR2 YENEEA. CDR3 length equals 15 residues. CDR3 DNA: TGTGCCAGCAGCCCACACAAGGGGGTCTACAATGAGCAGTTCTTC. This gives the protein CASSPHKGVYNEQFF.

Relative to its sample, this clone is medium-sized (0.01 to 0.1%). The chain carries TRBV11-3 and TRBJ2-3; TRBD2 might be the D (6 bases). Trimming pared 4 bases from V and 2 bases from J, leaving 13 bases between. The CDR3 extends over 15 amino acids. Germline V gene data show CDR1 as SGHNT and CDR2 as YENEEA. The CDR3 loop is CASSSTGLVTDTQYF. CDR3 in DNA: TGTGCCAGCAGCTCCACGGGACTGGTCACAGATACGCAGTATTTT. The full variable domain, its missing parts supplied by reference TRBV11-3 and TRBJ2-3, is EAGVVQSPRYKIIEKKQPVAFWCNPISGHNTLYWYLQNLGQGPELLIRYENEEAVDDSQLPKDRFSAERLKGVDSTLKIQPAELGDSAVYLCASSSTGLVTDTQYFGPGTRLTVL.

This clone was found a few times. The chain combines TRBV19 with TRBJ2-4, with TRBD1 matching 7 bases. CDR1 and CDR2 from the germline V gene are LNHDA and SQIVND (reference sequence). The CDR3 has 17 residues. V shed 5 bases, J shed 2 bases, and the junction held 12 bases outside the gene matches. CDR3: CASSLQRQGWTKNIQYF. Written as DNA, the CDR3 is TGTGCCAGTAGTCTTCAAAGACAGGGCTGGACCAAAAACATTCAGTACTTC.

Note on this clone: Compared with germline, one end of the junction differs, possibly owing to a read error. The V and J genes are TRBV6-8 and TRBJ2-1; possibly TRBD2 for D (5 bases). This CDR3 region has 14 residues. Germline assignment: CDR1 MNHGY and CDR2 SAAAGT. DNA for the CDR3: TGTGCCAGCAGTGACTCGGAGGACTACAATGAGCAGTTCTTC. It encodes CASSDSEDYNEQFF.

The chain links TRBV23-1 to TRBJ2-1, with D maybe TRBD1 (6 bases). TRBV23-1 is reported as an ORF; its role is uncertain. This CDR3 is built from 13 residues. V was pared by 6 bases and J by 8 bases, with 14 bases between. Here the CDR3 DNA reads TGCGCCAGCAGCGTGGGCAGGGGCCATGAGCAGTTCTTC. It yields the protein CASSVGRGHEQFF.

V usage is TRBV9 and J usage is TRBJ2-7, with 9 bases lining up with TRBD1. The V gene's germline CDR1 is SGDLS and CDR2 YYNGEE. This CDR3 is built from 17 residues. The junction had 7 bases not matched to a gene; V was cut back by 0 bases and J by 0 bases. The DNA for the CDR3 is TGTGCCAGCAGCGTAGATCCGGACAGGGGCAGCTCCTACGAGCAGTACTTC. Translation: CASSVDPDRGSSYEQYF.

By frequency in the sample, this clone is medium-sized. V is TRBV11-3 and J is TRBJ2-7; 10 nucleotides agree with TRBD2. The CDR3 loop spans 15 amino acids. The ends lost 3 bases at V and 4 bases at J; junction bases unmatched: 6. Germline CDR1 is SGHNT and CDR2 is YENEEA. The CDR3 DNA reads TGTGCCAGCAGCTTGGCTAGCGGGAGTAGGTACGAGCAGTACTTC. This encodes CASSLASGSRYEQYF.

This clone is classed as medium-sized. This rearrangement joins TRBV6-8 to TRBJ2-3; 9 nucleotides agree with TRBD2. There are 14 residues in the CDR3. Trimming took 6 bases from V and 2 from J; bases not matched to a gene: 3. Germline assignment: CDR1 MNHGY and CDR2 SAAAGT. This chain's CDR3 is CASSASGITDTQYF. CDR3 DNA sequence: TGTGCCAGCAGCGCTAGCGGGATCACAGATACGCAGTATTTT.

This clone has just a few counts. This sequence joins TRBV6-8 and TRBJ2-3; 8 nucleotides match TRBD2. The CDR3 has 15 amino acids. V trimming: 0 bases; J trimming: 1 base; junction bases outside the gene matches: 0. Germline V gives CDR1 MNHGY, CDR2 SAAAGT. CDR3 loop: CASSYSTSGTDTQYF. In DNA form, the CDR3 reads TGTGCCAGCAGTTACTCGACTAGCGGCACAGATACGCAGTATTTT.

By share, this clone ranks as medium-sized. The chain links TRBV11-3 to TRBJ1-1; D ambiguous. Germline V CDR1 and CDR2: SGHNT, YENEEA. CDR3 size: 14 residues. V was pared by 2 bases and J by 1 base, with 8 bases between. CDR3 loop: CASSLLAGNTEAFF. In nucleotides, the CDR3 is TGTGCCAGCAGCTTATTGGCGGGGAACACTGAAGCTTTCTTT.